This paragraph covers one T cell receptor (beta chain) sequence. Its antigen remains unidentified. No much larger clonotype is one base removed from it; base qualities were not supplied. To sequence the TCRbeta CDR3 region, genomic DNA was isolated from the sorted cells. The immunoSEQ Assay was used for sequencing of TCRbeta CDR3 regions. TCRdb took over this immuneACCESS table, retaining in-frame rearrangements with V and J assigned. Such tables are incomplete; in checked studies, under half of the missing clones stem from an unresolved V gene, and the remainder is unexplained. The sample table records 30,000 to 45,000 clones; under 85% of these occur just once. The ten largest clonotypes hold around 10% of the sample. The trial excluded patients who had a history of autoimmune disease or who were on systemic immunosuppression. In every dose cohort, peripheral blood was drawn for TCR sequencing at baseline, cycle 4 day 1, and cycle 7 day 1. The samples were drawn from a first-in-human, open-label, multicenter phase I dose-escalation trial of ivuxolimab. Adults with locally advanced or metastatic melanoma, renal cell carcinoma, hepatocellular carcinoma or head and neck squamous cell carcinoma were enrolled in the trial. Before TCR sequencing, CD4+ T cells and CD8+ T cells were sorted from peripheral blood as separate populations.

This record belongs to a study of OX40 agonist ivuxolimab in advanced cancers. Regarding the complete study: The costimulatory receptor OX40 (CD134) was targeted by ivuxolimab, a fully human IgG2 agonistic monoclonal antibody. The paper reports the monotherapy dose-escalation portion (N of about 47 patients) of the phase I ivuxolimab trial. Of the 52 patients in dose escalation, around 20 had hepatocellular carcinoma, about 15 had melanoma, 9 had renal cell carcinoma and 9 had head and neck cancer. A male proportion of 75% to 85% and a mean age of approximately 60 years, ranging from 23 to 79, were recorded for the dose-escalation cohort. The purpose of peripheral TCRbeta sequencing was to test whether ivuxolimab changed TCR sequence diversity and led to clonal T-cell expansion. Prior anti-PD-1, anti-PD-L1 or anti-CTLA-4 therapy was permitted, and checkpoint inhibitors had been received by under 50% of dose-escalation patients. Intravenous ivuxolimab was administered to patients every 2 weeks at six dose levels: 0.01, 0.1, 0.3, 1.5, 3 and 10 mg/kg. Partial responses occurred in three dose-escalation patients, of whom one had hepatocellular carcinoma and two had cutaneous melanoma.

On the study overall, not on this receptor specifically: The antigen specificity of the peripheral T cells that underwent clonal expansion was not determined. In the 0.1-3.0 mg/kg groups, partial responders were among the patients with the lowest normalized peripheral clonal expansion, particularly in CD8+ T cells. At doses of 0.1 to 3.0 mg/kg, clonal expansion of both CD4+ and CD8+ blood T cells was observed from baseline to week 6. Low levels of normalized T-cell clonal expansion were also seen in some patients who did not respond. On average, CD8+ T cells showed more expanded clones than CD4+ T cells after ivuxolimab.

Deletion took 6 bases off V and 3 bases off J, with a span of 11 bases between the germline ends. Taken from the germline V gene (reference sequence), the CDR1 and CDR2 loops are LNHDA and SQIVND. Including cysteine and phenylalanine, the CDR3 has 14 amino acids. This entry keeps only the CDR3 DNA: 42 bases, framed from base 1. The input for sequencing was CD4+ or CD8+ T cells sorted from blood, taken in a trial of the OX40 agonist ivuxolimab. The receptor was derived from an adult with an advanced solid tumor such as melanoma, head and neck, liver or kidney cancer. The rearrangement joined TRBV19 to TRBJ1-4; 6 matching bases give a weak D call of TRBD1. The CDR3 reads CASSSGEANEKLFF. The nucleotide sequence reads as follows: TGTGCCAGTAGCTCAGGGGAGGCTAATGAAAAACTGTTTTTT.